This TCR beta chain was sequenced for a study of CD8+ T cells in alopecia areata. On the study more broadly: Twice a day, 5 to 10 mg of oral tofacitinib was administered to treated patients. Study results and limitations: The study found tofacitinib significantly decreased scalp clonality and expanded CD8+ clones among the top 100.

TCR sequencing used cDNA made by reverse transcription of extracted RNA. The data were produced by immunoSEQ multiplex PCR, yet TCRdb's version contains in-frame clones alone and is incomplete. The sample contains about 290,000 clones, 58% of which appear only once. To note about this clone: The antigen is not known.

Stated treatment: oral pan-JAK inhibitor, 5-10 mg twice daily. The CDR3 length is 18 residues. The junction had 14 bases not matched to a gene; V was cut back by 4 bases and J by 4 bases. The TCR was taken from a human donor with alopecia areata. The rearrangement joins TRBV23-1 to TRBJ2-2, with 8 positions matching TRBD1. TRBV23-1 is designated an ORF whose function remains uncertain. Sequencing used CD4+ T cells sorted from blood, obtained at week 24, from a patient treated with tofacitinib. CDR3 nucleotide sequence: TGCGCCAGCAGTCTGGACAGGGCGCCGTCCTCTCTCACCGGGGAGCTGTTTTTT. This encodes CASSLDRAPSSLTGELFF.